This T cell receptor beta chain is from a study of CDR3 diversity in severe acne. This clonotype was picked up many times. The junction shows a germline mismatch at one end, possibly a read error. TCRdb re-derived calls from the PCR reads in MiXCR, one entry per CDR3 protein. This table holds about 84,000 distinct CDR3 sequences, around 50% found once. Germline V gene data show CDR1 as MNHEY and CDR2 as SMNVEV (reference sequence). The CDR3 is 16 residues long. The chain couples TRBV27 to TRBJ1-1, with 7 bases aligning to TRBD1. Material: blood. The sequence was collected from a male donor in good health, without acne. CDR3 bases: TGTGCCAGCCGTTTCCTCGGGAGGGGGCTAAACACTGAAGCTTTCTTT. Amino acids: CASRFLGRGLNTEAFF.